These 27 T cell receptor beta chains share one sample of origin, sequenced in a study of cytomegalovirus exposure and HLA in healthy donors. The PCR made use of 60 Vbeta and 13 Jbeta primers. Sequencing used immunoSEQ multiplex PCR; TCRdb keeps in-frame clones, though not all of them. In the table there are fewer than 200,000 clones, around 80% of which are singletons. Specimen: PBMCs. These receptors were collected from a male donor in good health and CMV-seronegative.

This clone was seen a single time. The genes are TRBV9 and TRBJ1-3; D not certain. The length of the CDR3 is 16 residues. CDR1 SGDLS and CDR2 YYNGEE come from the germline V gene. The V end was cut by 0 bases, the J end by 0 bases, with 10 bases between. Here the CDR3 reads CASSVDSGYSGNTIYF. The CDR3 region has the DNA TGTGCCAGCAGCGTAGACTCGGGGTACTCTGGAAACACCATATATTTT.

This clone has only one observation. The chain couples TRBV7-9 to TRBJ2-5, with TRBD2 matching over 7 bases. The CDR3 has 15 residues. The V and J ends lost 3 bases and 5 bases, in that order; junction bases with no gene match: 9. The germline CDR1 and CDR2 sequences are SEHNR and FQNEAQ (reference sequence). The CDR3 DNA follows: TGTGCCAGCAGCTTTGGGGGAGGAGCGGGGGAGACCCAGTACTTC. This gives the protein CASSFGGGAGETQYF. Full variable domain (missing parts from reference TRBV7-9 and TRBJ2-5): DTGVSQNPRHKITKRGQNVTFRCDPISEHNRLYWYRQTLGQGPEFLTYFQNEAQLEKSRLLSDRFSAERPKGSFSTLEIQRTEQGDSAMYLCASSFGGGAGETQYFGPGTRLLVL.

CDR3 sequence reads: CASSNVRSSGANVLTF. The CDR3 DNA follows: TGTGCCAGTAGTAACGTGCGGAGCTCTGGGGCCAACGTCCTGACTTTC. This chain uses TRBV19 with TRBJ2-6; no reliable D call. The V gene lost 4 bases and the J gene lost 0 bases, with 10 bases spanning the gap. Per the germline V gene, CDR1 is LNHDA and CDR2 is SQIVND (reference sequence). The CDR3 sequence is 16 residues long.

The chain couples TRBV5-4 to TRBJ2-2; 10 positions agree with TRBD2. The germline CDR1 and CDR2 sequences are SGHNT and YYREEE (reference sequence). CDR3 size: 15 residues. J was trimmed by 5 bases and V by 5 bases; bases with no gene match: 6. The CDR3 region has the DNA TGTGCCAGCAGGCAGCGGGGGGGCGGTACCGGGGAGCTGTTTTTT. The encoded protein is CASRQRGGGTGELFF. Using reference TRBV5-4 and TRBJ2-2 for the parts outside the CDR3, the full variable domain is ETGVTQSPTHLIKTRGQQVTLRCSSQSGHNTVSWYQQALGQGPQFIFQYYREEENGRGNFPPRFSGLQFPNYSSELNVNALELDDSALYLCASRQRGGGTGELFFGEGSRLTVL.

The chain is built from TRBV15 and TRBJ2-7; D not resolved. The CDR3 spans 13 residues. Germline CDR1 reads LNHNV; CDR2 reads YYDKDF (reference sequence). Trimming left V 0 bases short and J 6 bases short, with 9 bases between. CDR3 nucleotide sequence: TGTGCCACCAGCAGAGATACCCGCGGCGAGCAGTACTTC. Translated, it gives CATSRDTRGEQYF.

The V gene is TRBV5-6, the J gene TRBJ2-2; no definite D call. CDR1 is SGHDT, CDR2 YYEEEE, per germline. Trimming removed 0 bases from V and 1 base from J, with 4 bases in between. The CDR3 sequence is 14 residues long. The CDR3 DNA is TGTGCCAGCAGCTTGGGGCTGAACACCGGGGAGCTGTTTTTT. Its protein product is CASSLGLNTGELFF.

This rearrangement joins TRBV5-5 to TRBJ1-4, with 10 bases that match TRBD1. J gave up 7 bases and V 3 bases, and 3 bases lay outside the gene matches. The V gene's germline CDR1 is SGHKS and CDR2 YYEKEE (reference sequence). The CDR3 has 14 amino acids. CDR3 amino acids: CASSSGTGVEKLFF. The CDR3 nucleotides are TGTGCCAGCAGCTCCGGGACAGGGGTTGAAAAACTGTTTTTT. Using reference TRBV5-5 and TRBJ1-4 for the parts outside the CDR3, the full variable domain is DAGVTQSPTHLIKTRGQQVTLRCSPISGHKSVSWYQQVLGQGPQFIFQYYEKEERGRGNFPDRFSARQFPNYSSELNVNALLLGDSALYLCASSSGTGVEKLFFGSGTQLSVL.

This sequence joins TRBV27 and TRBJ1-2; D possibly corresponds to TRBD1 (6 bases). CDR3 length equals 15 residues. V was cut by 1 base and J by 7 bases, with 16 bases left in between. From germline, CDR1 is MNHEY and CDR2 SMNVEV (reference sequence). This CDR3 reads CASSLWAGVVGGYTF. The DNA for the CDR3 is TGTGCCAGCAGTTTATGGGCAGGGGTCGTTGGTGGCTACACCTTC.

The J gene is TRBJ2-7, the V gene TRBV18, with 7 bases aligning to TRBD2. The V gene's germline CDR1 is KGHSH and CDR2 LQKENI. CDR3 size: 14 residues. Trimming cost V 6 bases and J 0 bases; bases outside gene matches: 5. CDR3 region: CASSPGTNSYEQYF. The DNA for the CDR3 is TGTGCCAGCTCTCCGGGGACTAACTCCTACGAGCAGTACTTC.

The chain is built from TRBV27 and TRBJ1-4; 7 nucleotides agree with TRBD1. The germline V gene has CDR1 MNHEY and CDR2 SMNVEV (reference sequence). The CDR3 is made up of 14 amino acids. V gave up 2 bases and J gave up 7 bases; unmatched junction bases: 4. The CDR3 DNA sequence: TGTGCCAGCAGTTTAATGACAGGGTCTGAAAAACTGTTTTTT. Its protein is CASSLMTGSEKLFF.

This sequence joins TRBV12-5 and TRBJ1-1; 8 bases map to TRBD1. The V gene's germline CDR1 is LGHNT and CDR2 FRNRAP. V lost 3 bases and J lost 5; bases outside the gene matches: 8. This CDR3 has 15 residues. For the CDR3, the DNA is TGTGCTAGTGGTTTCCGGGGACAGGTTGGTACTGAAGCTTTCTTT. It yields the protein CASGFRGQVGTEAFF.

This sequence joins TRBV6-6 and TRBJ2-4, with 7 bases fitting TRBD1. The CDR3 covers 15 residues. With V trimmed by 5 bases and J by 0 bases, 4 bases remained unmatched. CDR1 is MNHNY and CDR2 is SVGAGI in the germline V gene (reference sequence). The CDR3 reads CASSRTGEAKNIQYF. The CDR3 nucleotides are TGTGCCAGCAGTCGCACAGGGGAAGCCAAAAACATTCAGTACTTC.

The CDR3 region has the DNA TGTGCCAGCAGCCACTTCCGGGGCTATAATTCACCCCTCCACTTT. It is translated as CASSHFRGYNSPLHF. The chain has TRBV6-6 and TRBJ1-6; unclear D gene. The CDR3 sequence is 15 residues long. V was pared by 6 bases and J by 3 bases, with 12 bases between. From germline, CDR1 is MNHNY and CDR2 SVGAGI (reference sequence).

This chain uses TRBV7-8 with TRBJ2-3; 8 bases agree with TRBD1. The CDR3 runs 16 residues. In germline, CDR1 is SGHVS, CDR2 FQNEAQ. With 5 bases clipped from V and 0 bases from J, the junction kept 7 bases outside the gene matches. For the CDR3, the DNA is TGTGCCAGCAGCCCCAGGGGGCTGTTTAGCACAGATACGCAGTATTTT. It encodes CASSPRGLFSTDTQYF.

The J gene is TRBJ2-2, the V gene TRBV5-6; tentatively, D is TRBD2 (7 bases). V was trimmed by 4 bases and J by 7 bases, leaving 20 bases between them. Germline V CDR1 and CDR2: SGHDT, YYEEEE. The CDR3 runs to 16 residues. The CDR3 coding sequence is TGTGCCAGCAGCGCCTACACGGGGGGCCGGGACGGGGAGCTGTTTTTT. This gives the protein CASSAYTGGRDGELFF.

The chain uses TRBV7-9 and TRBJ2-1; a possible D gene is TRBD2 (6 bases). V was trimmed by 4 bases and J by 4 bases, leaving 8 bases between them. CDR3 size: 13 residues. CDR1 is SEHNR and CDR2 is FQNEAQ in the germline V gene (reference sequence). For the CDR3, the DNA is TGTGCCAGCAGCTCCGGGGGATACAATGAGCAGTTCTTC. Translation gives CASSSGGYNEQFF.

This chain joins TRBV4-1 and TRBJ2-7, with 8 positions matching TRBD1. The CDR3 is 16 amino acids. Germline values: CDR1 MGHRA, CDR2 YSYEKL. Trimming at V came to 5 bases and at J to 0 bases, leaving 9 bases not matched to a gene. Here the CDR3 DNA reads TGCGCCAGCAGCTCTAACAGGGGGGAATACTCCTACGAGCAGTACTTC. Encoded protein: CASSSNRGEYSYEQYF.

The CDR3 DNA follows: TGTGCCAGCACCACGGACAGGGGAAAGCGGGCTTTCTTT. It yields the protein CASTTDRGKRAFF. The chain recombines TRBV7-2 with TRBJ1-1; 9 nucleotides match TRBD1. CDR3 length: 13 residues. The germline CDR1 and CDR2 sequences are SGHTA and FQGNSA. With 7 bases clipped from V and 11 bases from J, the junction kept 11 bases outside the gene matches.

The rearrangement uses TRBV5-1 and TRBJ2-5, with 7 bases identical to TRBD2. V gave up 0 bases and J gave up 5 bases; unmatched junction bases: 4. The CDR3 has 14 amino acids. Germline V gives CDR1 SGHRS, CDR2 YFSETQ. CDR3 DNA sequence: TGCGCCAGCAGCTTGGCCGCGGGGGTGGAGACCCAGTACTTC. This codes for CASSLAAGVETQYF.

This clone came up once. The V gene is TRBV15, the J gene TRBJ1-4; no clear D. V gave up 5 bases and J gave up 7 bases, with 11 bases separating them. Germline assignment: CDR1 LNHNV and CDR2 YYDKDF (reference sequence). The CDR3 is 13 amino acids. The CDR3 DNA is TGTGCCACCAGCCAGAGACTTAGTGAAAAACTGTTTTTT. Translated: CATSQRLSEKLFF.

V and J are TRBV7-2 and TRBJ1-6; D is unclear. This CDR3 is built from 16 residues. Germline CDR1 and CDR2: SGHTA and FQGNSA. V lost 1 base, J lost 0 bases, and 7 bases lay in between. The chain's CDR3 is CASSLVRLSYNSPLHF. The CDR3 DNA sequence: TGTGCCAGCAGCTTAGTCCGTCTCTCCTATAATTCACCCCTCCACTTT.

This clone was seen more than once but under ten times. J is TRBJ1-2 and V is TRBV25-1; no definite D call. The V end lost 6 bases, the J end lost 4 bases, and 15 bases lay between the germline ends. Germline CDR1 MGHDK, CDR2 SYGVNS. This CDR3 comprises 14 residues. The CDR3 here is CASREGEAAYGYTF. As DNA, the CDR3 is TGTGCCAGCAGGGAAGGTGAGGCAGCCTATGGCTACACCTTC.

The rearrangement uses TRBV6-1 and TRBJ2-1; 13 nucleotides line up with TRBD2. CDR1 is MNHNS, CDR2 SASEGT, per germline. Losses at the gene ends were 7 bases for V and 6 bases for J; bases not matched to a gene: 3. This CDR3 region has 14 residues. This CDR3 reads CASNGLAGVNEQFF. The CDR3 bases are TGTGCCAGCAATGGACTAGCGGGGGTCAATGAGCAGTTCTTC.

This chain links TRBV10-3 with TRBJ1-3; 7 bases align to TRBD1. The germline V gene encodes CDR1 ENHRY and CDR2 SYGVKD. This CDR3 spans 16 amino acids. V lost 6 bases, J lost 0 bases, and 8 bases stayed unmatched. The CDR3 spells CAIRFLEGASGNTIYF. In DNA, the CDR3 is TGTGCCATCAGATTTTTGGAGGGGGCCTCTGGAAACACCATATATTTT.

This rearrangement joins TRBV7-7 to TRBJ2-5, with TRBD2 as a possible D gene (6 bases). The J call may not be correct, given that the DNA end is closer to TRBJ2-7. The CDR3 is 14 amino acids. Germline CDR1 and CDR2: SSHAT and FNYEAQ (reference sequence). CDR3 coding DNA: TGTGCCAGCAGCCCCAGGGAGGACTCCTACGAGCAGTACTTC. Protein sequence: CASSPREDSYEQYF.

The chain joins TRBV7-8 to TRBJ1-5, with D perhaps TRBD1 (6 bases). CDR1 is SGHVS, CDR2 FQNEAQ, per germline. Trimming cost V 0 bases and J 0 bases, with 12 bases left between them. The CDR3 extends over 17 amino acids. Here the CDR3 DNA reads TGTGCCAGCAGCTTAGCCGGGACAAGCTATAGCAATCAGCCCCAGCATTTT. This translates into CASSLAGTSYSNQPQHF.

The chain is built from TRBV27 and TRBJ2-3; 11 bases align to TRBD2. Germline-derived CDR1 and CDR2 are MNHEY and SMNVEV (reference sequence). J lost 5 bases, V lost 0 bases, and 10 bases had no gene match. The CDR3 has 18 residues. CDR3 DNA sequence: TGTGCCAGCAGTTTATCTCCACTCCGTCTAGCGGGGGGAGATACGCAGTATTTT. Protein product: CASSLSPLRLAGGDTQYF.